This T cell receptor beta chain was captured by sequencing in a study of technical replicates of blood from a handful of donors. Germline V gene lookup returns CDR1 LGHNA and CDR2 YNFKEQ. The CDR3 consists of 17 residues. Trimming removed 3 bases at V and 4 bases at J, with 19 bases between. Generated by immunoSEQ multiplex PCR, the TCRdb table keeps only in-frame clones and is missing some. In the table there are just over 60,000 clones, about 90% of which are singletons. The sequence was collected from a human donor in good health. Some clones in this sample may be carry-over from other donors' samples. The chain joins TRBV4-2 to TRBJ2-1; D possibly corresponds to TRBD2 (5 bases). Material: PBMCs. This CDR3 is CASSHGLGVPNYNEQFF. The CDR3 DNA follows: TGTGCCAGCAGCCACGGACTCGGGGTGCCGAATTACAATGAGCAGTTCTTC.